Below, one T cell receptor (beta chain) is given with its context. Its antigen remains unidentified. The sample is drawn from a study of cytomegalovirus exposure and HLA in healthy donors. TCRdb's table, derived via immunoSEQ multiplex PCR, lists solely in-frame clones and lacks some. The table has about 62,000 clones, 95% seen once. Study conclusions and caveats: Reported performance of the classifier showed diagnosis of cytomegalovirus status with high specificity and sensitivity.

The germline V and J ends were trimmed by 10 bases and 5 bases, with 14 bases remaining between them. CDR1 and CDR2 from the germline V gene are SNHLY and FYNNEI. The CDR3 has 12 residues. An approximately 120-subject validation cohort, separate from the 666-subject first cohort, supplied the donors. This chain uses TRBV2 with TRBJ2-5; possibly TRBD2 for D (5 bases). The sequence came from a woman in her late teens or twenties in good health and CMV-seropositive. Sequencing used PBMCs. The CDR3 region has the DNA TGTGCCACCGGGGTGATTGGCGAGACCCAGTACTTC. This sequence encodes CATGVIGETQYF. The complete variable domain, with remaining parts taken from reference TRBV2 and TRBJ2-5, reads EPEVTQTPSHQVTQMGQEVILRCVPISNHLYFYWYRQILGQKVEFLVSFYNNEISEKSEIFDDQFSVERPDGSNFTLKIRSTKLEDSAMYFCATGVIGETQYFGPGTRLLVL.